The rows below give T cell receptor beta chains drawn from one sample of a study of T cells in Graves' hyperthyroidism and ophthalmopathy. TCRdb re-called the multiplex PCR reads through MiXCR, storing one row per CDR3 protein. The data hold approximately 610,000 distinct CDR3 sequences, with roughly 14% observed a single time. The sequenced sample was blood. The source is a woman in her thirties or forties with Graves' ophthalmopathy. The CDR3 runs from the conserved cysteine through the conserved F or W. D genes are given only for firm matches. A row's size may be missing; if present it is once, few, many or a size class.

V,J,size,D,DNA,CDR3
TRBV14,TRBJ2-2,many,TRBD2,TGTGCCAGCAGCCAAGATAGGAACCGGGAGGCGGCCGGGGAGCTGTTTTTT,CASSQDRNREAAGELFF
TRBV7-9,TRBJ1-1,many,.,TGTGCCAGCAGCTTAGGATACCGCAGGGATGCTTTCTTT,CASSLGYRRDAFF
TRBV12-3/TRBV12-4,TRBJ1-6,many,.,TGTGCCAGCAGCGCCGGATCAGAAGGAGGAAATGGGGCCCTCCACTTT,CASSAGSEGGNGALHF
TRBV7-3,TRBJ1-1,.,.,TGTGCCAGCAGCTTAAGTGGGGCCCGCGGTGGCACTGAAGCTTTCTTT,CASSLSGARGGTEAFF
TRBV19,TRBJ1-1,many,TRBD1,TGTGCCAGTAGTATATGGCAGGGGGGCACTGAAGCTTTCTTT,CASSIWQGGTEAFF
TRBV28,TRBJ2-2,few,.,TGTGCGATCAGGCGGGCGGCCACCGGGGAGCTGTTTTTT,CAIRRAATGELFF
TRBV5-1,TRBJ2-7,.,.,TGCGCCAGCAGCTTGGGGACAGCTTTAACCTACGAGCAGTACTTC,CASSLGTALTYEQYF
TRBV6-2/TRBV6-3,TRBJ1-2,many,TRBD1,TGTGCCAGCACCATTAACCTAGACAGGGGGCTTTCAAACTATGGCTACACCTTC,CASTINLDRGLSNYGYTF
TRBV28,TRBJ2-7,many,.,TGTGCCAGCAGTGGTTCCAAGGGAATTTACGAGCAGTACTTC,CASSGSKGIYEQYF
TRBV6-1,TRBJ1-2,many,TRBD1,TGTGCCAGCAGTCCTGGACAGGACAACTATGGCTACACCTTC,CASSPGQDNYGYTF
TRBV6-1,TRBJ1-2,.,.,TGTGCCAGCAGGGTCTACAGGGAGGGCTACACCTTC,CASRVYREGYTF
TRBV24-1,TRBJ1-1,.,.,TGTGCCACCAGTGATTTGAGCGAAGCTTTCTTT,CATSDLSEAFF
TRBV6-5,TRBJ2-5,many,TRBD2,TGTGCCAGCAGTTACGGGTCCGGGACTAGCTGGGCAGAGATCCAGTACTTC,CASSYGSGTSWAEIQYF
TRBV4-1,TRBJ1-5,few,TRBD1,TGCGCCAGCAGCCAGGAGGGACAGCCCTATAGCAATCAGCCCCAGCATTTT,CASSQEGQPYSNQPQHF